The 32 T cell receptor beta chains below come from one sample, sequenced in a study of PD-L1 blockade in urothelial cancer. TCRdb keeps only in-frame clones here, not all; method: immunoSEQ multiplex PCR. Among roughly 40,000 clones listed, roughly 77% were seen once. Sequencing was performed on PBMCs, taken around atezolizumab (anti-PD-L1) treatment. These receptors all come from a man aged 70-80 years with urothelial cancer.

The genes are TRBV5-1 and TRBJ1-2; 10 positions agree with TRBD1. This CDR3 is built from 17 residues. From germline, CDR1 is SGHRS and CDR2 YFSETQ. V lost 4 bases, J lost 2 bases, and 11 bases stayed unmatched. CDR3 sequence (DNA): TGCGCCAGCAGCCGTTTTGGGGGACAGGGGACAAACTATGGCTACACCTTC. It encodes CASSRFGGQGTNYGYTF.

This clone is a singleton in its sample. Here the CDR3 reads CAWSVRRGSPEEQYF. The CDR3 nucleotides are TGTGCCTGGAGTGTACGGAGAGGGTCACCTGAAGAGCAGTACTTC. This chain connects TRBV30 to TRBJ2-7; D is possibly TRBD2 (5 bases). Germline V gives CDR1 GTSNPN, CDR2 SVGIG (reference sequence). The germline V and J ends were trimmed by 0 bases and 7 bases, with 19 bases remaining between them. The CDR3 length is 15 residues.

The CDR3 coding sequence is TGTGCCAGCTACTTCCGGGACAGGCCCGTCAATGAGCAGTTCTTC. Residues: CASYFRDRPVNEQFF. This chain connects TRBV6-1 to TRBJ2-1; 8 positions agree with TRBD1. The CDR3 runs 15 residues. With V trimmed by 8 bases and J by 6 bases, 12 bases remained unmatched. Germline-derived CDR1 and CDR2 are MNHNS and SASEGT.

The DNA of the CDR3 is TGTGCCAGCAGCGCCACTAGCGGGAGCTCCTACAATGAGCAGTTCTTC. The encoded protein is CASSATSGSSYNEQFF. The chain employs TRBV9 and TRBJ2-1, with 11 bases identical to TRBD2. Unmatched junction bases numbered 2, after V lost 3 bases and J lost 0 bases. Germline values: CDR1 SGDLS, CDR2 YYNGEE. This CDR3 region has 16 residues.

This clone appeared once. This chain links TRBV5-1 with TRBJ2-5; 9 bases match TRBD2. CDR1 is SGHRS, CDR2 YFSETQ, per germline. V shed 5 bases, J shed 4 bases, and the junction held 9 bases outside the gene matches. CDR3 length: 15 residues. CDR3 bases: TGCGCCAGCAGGTTTAGCGGGAGAGTCGCAGAGACCCAGTACTTC. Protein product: CASRFSGRVAETQYF.

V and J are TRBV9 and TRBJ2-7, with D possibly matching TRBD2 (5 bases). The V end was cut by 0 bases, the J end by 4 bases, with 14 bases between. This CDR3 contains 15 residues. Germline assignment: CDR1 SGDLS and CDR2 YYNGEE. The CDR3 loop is CASSVGSSGSYEQYF. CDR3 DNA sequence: TGTGCCAGCAGCGTAGGGTCCAGCGGATCATACGAGCAGTACTTC.

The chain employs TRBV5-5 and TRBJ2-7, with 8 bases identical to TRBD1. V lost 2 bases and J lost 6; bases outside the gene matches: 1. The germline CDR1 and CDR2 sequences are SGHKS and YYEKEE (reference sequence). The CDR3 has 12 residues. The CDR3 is CASSLQGGEQYF. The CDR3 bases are TGTGCCAGCAGCTTACAGGGGGGCGAGCAGTACTTC.

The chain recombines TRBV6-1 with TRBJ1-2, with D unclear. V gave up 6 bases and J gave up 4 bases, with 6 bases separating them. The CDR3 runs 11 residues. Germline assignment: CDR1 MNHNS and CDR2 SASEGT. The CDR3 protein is CASREGYGYTF. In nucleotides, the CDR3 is TGTGCCAGCAGGGAGGGCTATGGCTACACCTTC.

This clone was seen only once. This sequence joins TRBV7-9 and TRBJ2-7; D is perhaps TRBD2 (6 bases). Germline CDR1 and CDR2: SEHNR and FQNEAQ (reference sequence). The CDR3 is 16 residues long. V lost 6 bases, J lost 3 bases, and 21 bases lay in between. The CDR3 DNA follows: TGTGCCAGCAGTCCCCGGTCCCCGGGACTCCTCTACGAGCAGTACTTC. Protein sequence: CASSPRSPGLLYEQYF.

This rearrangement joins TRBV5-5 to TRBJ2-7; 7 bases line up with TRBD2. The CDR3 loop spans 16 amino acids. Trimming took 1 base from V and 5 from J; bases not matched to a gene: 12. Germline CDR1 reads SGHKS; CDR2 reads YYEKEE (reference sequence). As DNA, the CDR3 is TGTGCCAGCAGCTTGATTATGACGGGGGGACTCCACGAGCAGTACTTC. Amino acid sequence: CASSLIMTGGLHEQYF.

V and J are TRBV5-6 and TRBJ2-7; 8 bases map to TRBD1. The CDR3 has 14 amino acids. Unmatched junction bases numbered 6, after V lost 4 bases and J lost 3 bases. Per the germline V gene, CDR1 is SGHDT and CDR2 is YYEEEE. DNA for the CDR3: TGTGCCAGCAGCCCGGGGACAGGTAGCTACGAGCAGTACTTC. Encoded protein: CASSPGTGSYEQYF.

In nucleotides, the CDR3 is TGTGCCATCAGAGGGGACAGACAGCTAGATACGCAGTATTTT. This sequence encodes CAIRGDRQLDTQYF. J is TRBJ2-3 and V is TRBV10-3, with 7 bases aligning to TRBD1. The length of the CDR3 is 14 residues. Germline V CDR1 and CDR2: ENHRY, SYGVKD. With 6 bases clipped from V and 5 bases from J, the junction kept 8 bases outside the gene matches.

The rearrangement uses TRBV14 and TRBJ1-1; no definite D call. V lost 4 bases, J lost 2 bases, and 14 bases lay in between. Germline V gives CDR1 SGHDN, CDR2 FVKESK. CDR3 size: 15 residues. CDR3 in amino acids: CASSPHQAKNTEAFF. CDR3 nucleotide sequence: TGTGCCAGCAGCCCTCACCAGGCAAAAAACACTGAAGCTTTCTTT.

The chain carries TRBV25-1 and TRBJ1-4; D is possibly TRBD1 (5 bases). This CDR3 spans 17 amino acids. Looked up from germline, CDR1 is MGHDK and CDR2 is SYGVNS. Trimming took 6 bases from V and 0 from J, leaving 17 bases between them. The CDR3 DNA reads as TGTGCCAGCAGGCCCCGTGACAGCGTCGCAACTAATGAAAAACTGTTTTTT. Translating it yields CASRPRDSVATNEKLFF.

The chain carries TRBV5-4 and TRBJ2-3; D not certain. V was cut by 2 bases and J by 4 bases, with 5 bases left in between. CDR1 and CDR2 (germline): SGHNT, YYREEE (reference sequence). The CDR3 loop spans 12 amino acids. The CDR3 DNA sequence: TGTGCCAGCAGCTTTCAGTCAGATACGCAGTATTTT. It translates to CASSFQSDTQYF.

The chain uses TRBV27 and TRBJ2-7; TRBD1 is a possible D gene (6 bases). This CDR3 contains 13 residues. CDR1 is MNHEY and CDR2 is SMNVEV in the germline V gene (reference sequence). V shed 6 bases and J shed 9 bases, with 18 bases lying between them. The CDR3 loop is CASSQVQGYTQYF. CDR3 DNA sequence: TGTGCCAGCAGCCAGGTACAGGGTTATACGCAGTACTTC.

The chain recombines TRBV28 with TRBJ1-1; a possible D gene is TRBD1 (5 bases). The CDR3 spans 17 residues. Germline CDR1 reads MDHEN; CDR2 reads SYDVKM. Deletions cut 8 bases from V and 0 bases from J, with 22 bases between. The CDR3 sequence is CASSRPGVKLMNTEAFF. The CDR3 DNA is TGTGCCAGCTCTCGCCCGGGGGTTAAACTGATGAACACTGAAGCTTTCTTT. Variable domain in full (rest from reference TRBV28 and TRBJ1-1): DVKVTQSSRYLVKRTGEKVFLECVQDMDHENMFWYRQDPGLGLRLIYFSYDVKMKEKGDIPEGYSVSREKKERFSLILESASTNQTSMYLCASSRPGVKLMNTEAFFGQGTRLTVV.

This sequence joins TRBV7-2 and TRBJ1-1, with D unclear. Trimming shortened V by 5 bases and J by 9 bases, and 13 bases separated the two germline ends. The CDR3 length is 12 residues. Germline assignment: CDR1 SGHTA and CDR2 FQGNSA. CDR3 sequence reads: CASSLLLKKAFF. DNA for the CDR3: TGTGCCAGCAGCCTACTCCTCAAAAAAGCTTTCTTT.

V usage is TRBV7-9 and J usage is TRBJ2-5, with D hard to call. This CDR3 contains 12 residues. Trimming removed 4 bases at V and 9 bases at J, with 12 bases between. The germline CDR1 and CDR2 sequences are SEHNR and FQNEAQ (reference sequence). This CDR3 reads CASSSLEIPQYF. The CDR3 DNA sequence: TGTGCCAGCAGCTCCCTAGAAATCCCCCAGTACTTC.

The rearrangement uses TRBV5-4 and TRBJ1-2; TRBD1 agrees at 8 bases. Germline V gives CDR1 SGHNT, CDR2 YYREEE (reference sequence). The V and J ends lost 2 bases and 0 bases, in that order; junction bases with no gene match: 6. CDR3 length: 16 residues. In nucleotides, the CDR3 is TGTGCCAGCAGCTTCGAGACAGGGGAAGCTAACTATGGCTACACCTTC. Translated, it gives CASSFETGEANYGYTF. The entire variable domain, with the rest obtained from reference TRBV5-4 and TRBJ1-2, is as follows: ETGVTQSPTHLIKTRGQQVTLRCSSQSGHNTVSWYQQALGQGPQFIFQYYREEENGRGNFPPRFSGLQFPNYSSELNVNALELDDSALYLCASSFETGEANYGYTFGSGTRLTVV.

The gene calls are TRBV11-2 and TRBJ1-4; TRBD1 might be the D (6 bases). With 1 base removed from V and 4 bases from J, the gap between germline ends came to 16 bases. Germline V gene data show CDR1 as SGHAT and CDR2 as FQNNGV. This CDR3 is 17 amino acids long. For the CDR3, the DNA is TGTGCCAGCAGCTTAGGGGGTGGACAGACCGGTAATGAAAAACTGTTTTTT. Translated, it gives CASSLGGGQTGNEKLFF.

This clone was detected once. The CDR3 DNA follows: TGCGCCAGCAGCCAAGATCTAGCGGGGGCATACGAGCAGTACTTC. Translating gives CASSQDLAGAYEQYF. The chain carries TRBV4-3 and TRBJ2-7, with 10 bases aligning to TRBD2. Germline values: CDR1 LGHNA, CDR2 YSLEER. V shed 0 bases and J 4 bases; nucleotides not matched to a gene: 3. CDR3 length: 15 amino acids.

Here the CDR3 DNA reads TGTGCCAGCAGTGGTTACAGGGATTCCTCCTACGAGCAGTACTTC. This translates into CASSGYRDSSYEQYF. The rearrangement links TRBV25-1 to TRBJ2-7; D possibly corresponds to TRBD1 (6 bases). This CDR3 has 15 amino acids. V lost 4 bases, J lost 0 bases, and 13 bases lay in between. Germline CDR1 is MGHDK and CDR2 is SYGVNS.

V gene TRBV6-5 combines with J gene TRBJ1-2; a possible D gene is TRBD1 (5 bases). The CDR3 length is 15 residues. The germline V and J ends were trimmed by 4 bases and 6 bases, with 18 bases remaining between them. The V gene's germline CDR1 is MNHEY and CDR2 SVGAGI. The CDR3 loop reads CASSFTGMGANGYTF. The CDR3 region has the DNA TGTGCCAGCAGTTTTACAGGAATGGGTGCGAATGGCTACACCTTC.

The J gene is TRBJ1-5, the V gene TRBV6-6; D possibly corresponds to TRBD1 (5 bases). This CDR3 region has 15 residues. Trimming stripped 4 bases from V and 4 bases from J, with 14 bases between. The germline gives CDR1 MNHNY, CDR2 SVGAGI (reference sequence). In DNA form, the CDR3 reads TGTGCCAGCAGTTCCCTCCGGGGGGGAAATCAGCCCCAGCATTTT. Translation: CASSSLRGGNQPQHF.

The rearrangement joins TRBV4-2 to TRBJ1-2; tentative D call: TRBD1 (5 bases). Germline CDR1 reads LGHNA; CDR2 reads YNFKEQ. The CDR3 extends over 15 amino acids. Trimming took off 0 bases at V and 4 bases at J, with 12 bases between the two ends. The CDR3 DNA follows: TGTGCCAGCAGCCAAGAGGGGGGACGGACCTATGGCTACACCTTC. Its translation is CASSQEGGRTYGYTF.

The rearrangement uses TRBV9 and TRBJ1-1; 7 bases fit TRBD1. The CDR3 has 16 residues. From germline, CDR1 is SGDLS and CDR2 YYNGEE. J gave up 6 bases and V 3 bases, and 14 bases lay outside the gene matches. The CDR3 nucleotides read TGTGCCAGCAGCGCCGCCCTGACCAGGGGGGAATCTGAAGCTTTCTTT. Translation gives CASSAALTRGESEAFF.

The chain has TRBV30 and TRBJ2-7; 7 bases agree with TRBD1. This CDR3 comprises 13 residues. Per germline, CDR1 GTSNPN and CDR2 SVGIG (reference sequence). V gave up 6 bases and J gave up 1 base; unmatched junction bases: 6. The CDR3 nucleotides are TGTGCCTGCCGCCGGGACAGTTCCTACGAGCAGTACTTC. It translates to CACRRDSSYEQYF.

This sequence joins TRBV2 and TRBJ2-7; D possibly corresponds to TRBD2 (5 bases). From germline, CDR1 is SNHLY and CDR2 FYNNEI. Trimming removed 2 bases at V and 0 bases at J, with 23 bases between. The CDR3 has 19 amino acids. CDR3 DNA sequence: TGTGCCAGCAGTGAAATTTCTGGGGAAAGCGGTATCAGCTCCTACGAGCAGTACTTC. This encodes CASSEISGESGISSYEQYF.

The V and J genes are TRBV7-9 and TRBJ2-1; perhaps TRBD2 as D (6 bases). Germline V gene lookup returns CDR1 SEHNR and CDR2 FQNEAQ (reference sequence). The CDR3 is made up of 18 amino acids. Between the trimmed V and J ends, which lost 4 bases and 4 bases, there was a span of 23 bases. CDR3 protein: CASSSTQLPGTLYNEQFF. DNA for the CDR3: TGTGCCAGCAGCTCGACACAACTACCCGGGACTTTATACAATGAGCAGTTCTTC.

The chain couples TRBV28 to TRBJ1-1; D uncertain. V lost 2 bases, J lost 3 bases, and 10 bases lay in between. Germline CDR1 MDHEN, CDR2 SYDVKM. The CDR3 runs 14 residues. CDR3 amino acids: CASSLTDGDTEAFF. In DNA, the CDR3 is TGTGCCAGCAGTTTAACGGACGGGGACACTGAAGCTTTCTTT. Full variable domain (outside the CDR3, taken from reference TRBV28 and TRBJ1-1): DVKVTQSSRYLVKRTGEKVFLECVQDMDHENMFWYRQDPGLGLRLIYFSYDVKMKEKGDIPEGYSVSREKKERFSLILESASTNQTSMYLCASSLTDGDTEAFFGQGTRLTVV.

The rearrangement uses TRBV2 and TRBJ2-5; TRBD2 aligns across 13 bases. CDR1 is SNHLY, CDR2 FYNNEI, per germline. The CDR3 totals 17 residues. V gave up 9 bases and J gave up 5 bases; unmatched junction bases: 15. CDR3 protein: CASPKPGTSGIGETQYF. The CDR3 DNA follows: TGTGCCAGTCCCAAGCCCGGGACTAGCGGGATAGGGGAGACCCAGTACTTC.